The rows below give T cell receptor beta chains drawn from one sample of a study of T cell repertoires in cytomegalovirus infection. TCRdb re-derived calls from the reads in MiXCR, one entry per CDR3 protein. The table has 550,000 to 850,000 distinct CDR3 sequences, approximately 33% seen once. These receptors' targets are unknown. The sample here was cultured PBMCs, taken from culture after CMV antigen stimulation. Every receptor here comes from a human donor in good health (CMV status not recorded). Some clones in this sample may be carry-over from other donors' samples. The CDR3 runs from the conserved cysteine through the conserved F or W. Fields, in order: CDR3 length, clone size, D gene, V gene, J gene, CDR3 protein, CDR3 DNA. A D gene is named only where the DNA matches it firmly. The size entry is marked missing in some rows and otherwise reads once, few, many or a size class.

>15|.|TRBD1|TRBV20-1|TRBJ2-1
CSARHGQGAKDEQFF
TGCAGTGCTAGACATGGGCAGGGGGCTAAAGATGAGCAGTTCTTC
>15|.|.|TRBV28|TRBJ1-1
CASSPSDFPVTEAFF
TGTGCCAGCAGTCCCTCCGACTTTCCGGTCACTGAAGCTTTCTTT
>17|.|TRBD2|TRBV2|TRBJ2-3
CASSPGLAGGPADTQYF
TGTGCCAGCAGCCCCGGACTAGCGGGGGGCCCCGCAGATACGCAGTATTTT
>14|.|.|TRBV10-3|TRBJ2-3
CAISAGLSTDTQYF
TGTGCCATCAGTGCGGGACTTAGCACAGATACGCAGTATTTT
>16|.|TRBD2|TRBV18|TRBJ2-1
CASSPAGGSSYNEQFF
TGTGCCAGCTCACCAGCGGGGGGGAGCTCCTACAATGAGCAGTTCTTC
>11|few|.|TRBV6-1|TRBJ1-6
CASSERRALHF
TGTGCCAGCAGTGAAAGGAGGGCCCTCCACTTT
>19|few|TRBD2|TRBV7-9|TRBJ2-1
CASSSAGNGRAWSYNEQFF
TGTGCCAGCAGCTCCGCAGGCAACGGGAGGGCATGGTCCTACAATGAGCAGTTCTTC
>14|once|.|TRBV20-1|TRBJ1-1
CSARSLGGGTEAFF
TGCAGTGCTAGGTCCCTCGGAGGAGGGACTGAAGCTTTCTTT
>13|few|.|TRBV6-1|TRBJ2-5
CATRVWDLETQYF
TGTGCCACCAGAGTGTGGGACCTCGAGACCCAGTACTTC
>15|.|.|TRBV12-5|TRBJ1-2
CASGLEQLPLSGYTF
TGTGCTAGTGGTTTGGAGCAGCTCCCCTTGAGTGGCTACACCTTC
>11|once|.|TRBV30|TRBJ1-1
CAWEGGTEAFF
TGTGCCTGGGAGGGGGGCACTGAAGCTTTCTTT
>12|.|.|TRBV7-8|TRBJ1-2
CASSNRLYGYTF
TGTGCCAGCAGCAACCGACTGTATGGCTACACCTTC
>17|few|TRBD1|TRBV5-1|TRBJ2-5
CASSLTRDRGPRGTQYF
TGCGCCAGCAGCCTAACGAGGGACAGGGGCCCCCGAGGGACCCAGTACTTC
>12|.|TRBD1|TRBV6-6|TRBJ2-7
CAIPGQGYEQYF
TGTGCCATTCCGGGACAGGGCTACGAGCAGTACTTC
>15|few|TRBD1|TRBV6-8|TRBJ1-5
CASSATGPPFQPQHF
TGTGCCAGCAGCGCGACAGGGCCCCCCTTTCAGCCCCAGCATTTT
>15|few|.|TRBV11-2|TRBJ1-6
CASSPEAGETSPLHF
TGTGCCAGCAGCCCAGAGGCAGGGGAGACTTCACCCCTCCACTTT
>18|few|TRBD2|TRBV28|TRBJ2-3
CASSLYLRGGGITDTQYF
TGTGCCAGCAGTTTGTACCTTCGGGGCGGGGGGATCACAGATACGCAGTATTTT
>16|many|.|TRBV7-2|TRBJ1-5
CASSDPDSWGNQPQHF
TGTGCCAGCAGCGACCCGGACAGCTGGGGTAATCAGCCCCAGCATTTT
>15|many|TRBD2|TRBV7-2|TRBJ2-7
CASSFGLAGAYEQYF
TGTGCCAGCAGCTTCGGACTAGCGGGAGCCTACGAGCAGTACTTC
>12|.|.|TRBV5-6|TRBJ1-2
CASSTGLYGYTF
TGTGCCAGCTCGACAGGCCTATATGGCTACACCTTC
>17|.|.|TRBV6-6|TRBJ2-3
CASSYSSSYRPTDTQYF
TGTGCCAGCAGTTACTCGTCGAGTTACAGGCCCACAGATACGCAGTATTTT
>16|many|TRBD2|TRBV11-2|TRBJ2-1
CASSFSSGGSYNEQFF
TGTGCCAGCAGCTTTAGTTCGGGGGGTTCCTACAATGAGCAGTTCTTC
>15|.|TRBD2|TRBV12-3/TRBV12-4|TRBJ2-7
CASTVAGSRSYEQYF
TGTGCCAGCACCGTAGCGGGTTCTCGCTCCTACGAGCAGTACTTC
>16|many|TRBD2|TRBV12-5|TRBJ2-7
CASGLPDGGTSYEQYF
TGTGCTAGTGGTTTGCCAGACGGGGGGACTTCCTACGAGCAGTACTTC
>15|many|.|TRBV7-8|TRBJ2-7
CASSLELHSSYEQYF
TGTGCCAGCAGCTTAGAGTTACACAGCTCCTACGAGCAGTACTTC
>17|few|.|TRBV7-2|TRBJ2-3
CASSSPVGGSSTDTQYF
TGTGCCAGCAGCTCCCCTGTTGGGGGTTCCTCCACAGATACGCAGTATTTT
>14|few|.|TRBV7-2|TRBJ2-7
CASSPLGRFREQYF
TGTGCCAGCAGCCCCCTTGGGCGCTTTCGCGAGCAGTACTTC
>15|.|TRBD1|TRBV20-1|TRBJ1-4
CSAHSGTGRYARLFF
TGCAGTGCTCACTCCGGGACAGGGCGATATGCCCGACTGTTTTTT
>10|.|TRBD1|TRBV19|TRBJ1-1
CAIGGQKAFF
TGTGCCATAGGGGGACAGAAGGCTTTCTTT
>12|few|.|TRBV7-6|TRBJ1-2
CASSLLGDYYTF
TGTGCCAGCAGCTTACTCGGGGACTACTACACCTTC
>16|few|.|TRBV10-3|TRBJ1-6
CAISEPSRGFNSPLHF
TGTGCCATCAGTGAGCCCTCCAGGGGATTTAATTCACCCCTCCACTTT
>18|many|TRBD2|TRBV7-2|TRBJ2-7
CASSLGTSGRAGSYEQYF
TGTGCCAGCAGCTTAGGGACTAGCGGGAGAGCCGGCTCCTACGAGCAGTACTTC
>17|many|TRBD2|TRBV7-2|TRBJ2-7
CASSYKGLAGGSYEQYF
TGTGCCAGCAGCTATAAAGGACTAGCGGGGGGGTCCTACGAGCAGTACTTC